The 5 T cell receptor beta chains reported below all come from one sample, sequenced in a study of cytomegalovirus exposure and HLA in healthy donors. The PCR used 60 Vbeta and 13 Jbeta primers. This table comes from immunoSEQ multiplex PCR, and its TCRdb copy is limited to in-frame clones, with some not included. The sample gives 160,000 or so clones, around 76% of which show up once; 1.5% to 1.8% is in the top ten. Sequencing input: PBMCs. The source is a man aged 35 to 55 in good health and CMV-seronegative.

The rearrangement uses TRBV18 and TRBJ1-5; 7 bases are shared with TRBD1. The germline V gene encodes CDR1 KGHSH and CDR2 LQKENI. The V and J ends lost 5 bases and 2 bases, in that order; junction bases with no gene match: 9. The CDR3 is made up of 16 amino acids. The CDR3 sequence is CASSLGTEEGNQPQHF. CDR3 coding DNA: TGTGCCAGCTCATTAGGGACAGAGGAGGGCAATCAGCCCCAGCATTTT. The variable domain in full, completed from reference TRBV18 and TRBJ1-5, reads NAGVMQNPRHLVRRRGQEARLRCSPMKGHSHVYWYRQLPEEGLKFMVYLQKENIIDESGMPKERFSAEFPKEGPSILRIQQVVRGDSAAYFCASSLGTEEGNQPQHFGDGTRLSIL.

This chain links TRBV7-8 with TRBJ1-3, with a weak D call TRBD1 (6 bases). Trimming stripped 3 bases from V and 0 bases from J, with 9 bases between. This CDR3 is built from 15 residues. CDR1 and CDR2 from the germline V gene are SGHVS and FQNEAQ. This CDR3 is CASSFRRGSGNTIYF. The CDR3 nucleotides are TGTGCCAGCAGCTTTCGCAGGGGCTCTGGAAACACCATATATTTT.

The rearrangement uses TRBV4-2 and TRBJ2-7; 7 bases align to TRBD2. The germline gives CDR1 LGHNA, CDR2 YNFKEQ. The V and J ends lost 0 bases and 2 bases, in that order; junction bases with no gene match: 7. The CDR3 extends over 16 amino acids. The CDR3 coding sequence is TGTGCCAGCAGCCAAGATCTACTAGCGTTGACCTACGAGCAGTACTTC. Protein: CASSQDLLALTYEQYF.

This rearrangement joins TRBV28 to TRBJ1-4; D uncertain. Germline CDR1 MDHEN, CDR2 SYDVKM. V lost 5 bases and J 10 bases, leaving 14 bases between the germline ends. The CDR3 covers 13 residues. The CDR3 DNA reads TGTGCCAGCAGTCTCGCCGGGGATGGAAAACTGTTTTTT. Protein sequence: CASSLAGDGKLFF.

This clone was counted between two and nine times. The gene calls are TRBV9 and TRBJ2-3; 9 bases align to TRBD2. Germline lookup yields CDR1 SGDLS and CDR2 YYNGEE. The CDR3 has 16 residues. Losses at the gene ends were 0 bases for V and 3 bases for J; bases not matched to a gene: 5. CDR3 nucleotides: TGTGCCAGCAGCGTAGATTTAGCGGGAGAGACAGATACGCAGTATTTT. This codes for CASSVDLAGETDTQYF.